The 2 T cell receptor beta chains given below trace back to one sample, sequenced in a study of blood T cell repertoires in COVID-19. Sequencing used immunoSEQ multiplex PCR; TCRdb keeps in-frame clones, though not all of them. The sample consists of about 350,000 clones, 65% to 90% of them appearing once. The specimen sequenced was peripheral blood. The receptors were gathered from a woman aged 60 to 75 with COVID-19, enrolled during active disease.

There are a few counts of this clone. The gene calls are TRBV28 and TRBJ1-2; tentatively, D is TRBD1 (5 bases). The CDR3 is 15 residues long. V lost 6 bases and J lost 6, with 20 bases in between. The germline V gene encodes CDR1 MDHEN and CDR2 SYDVKM. CDR3 DNA: TGTGCCAGCAGCCTCCCCCTTCGGCAGGGTGATGGCTACACCTTC. Residues: CASSLPLRQGDGYTF.

The chain links TRBV5-1 to TRBJ2-5, with 10 bases that match TRBD2. Per the germline V gene, CDR1 is SGHRS and CDR2 is YFSETQ. Trimming at V came to 7 bases and at J to 5 bases, leaving 8 bases not matched to a gene. The CDR3 contains 14 residues. The CDR3 loop reads CASGIGLAEETQYF. The CDR3 nucleotides are TGCGCCAGCGGCATAGGACTAGCGGAGGAGACCCAGTACTTC.